This TCR beta chain came from a study of Graves' ophthalmopathy and Graves' hyperthyroidism. Study outcomes and limitations: Among thyroid clonotypes expanded above 0.001 frequency, most also appeared in blood.

Trimming took 6 bases from V and 3 from J, leaving 15 bases between them. The CDR3 runs to 15 residues. CDR1 and CDR2 from the germline V gene are SGDLS and YYNGEE. No donor had other autoimmune disease, uncontrolled infection, pregnancy or lactation. Clinical symptoms, serum thyroxine, TRAb, thyroid ultrasound and orbital computed tomography formed the basis of diagnosis. This clonotype was detected a few times. Its antigen is undetermined. The study amplified TCR beta CDR3 regions using RNA transcripts. The first round was an RT-PCR with HTBI primers, and the second round was a multiplex PCR. MiXCR was run by TCRdb on the multiplex PCR reads, yielding one entry per CDR3 protein. The sample contains more than 1,000,000 distinct CDR3 sequences, 36% of which appear only once.

The sample consisted of peripheral blood or thyroid tissue (not recorded which). The receptor's source is an adult man with Graves' hyperthyroidism. The chain combines TRBV9 with TRBJ2-2, with D tentatively TRBD1 (8 bases). The CDR3 DNA is TGTGCCAGCAACTTACAGGGGGGGTACACCGGGGAGCTGTTTTTT. Translating it yields CASNLQGGYTGELFF.